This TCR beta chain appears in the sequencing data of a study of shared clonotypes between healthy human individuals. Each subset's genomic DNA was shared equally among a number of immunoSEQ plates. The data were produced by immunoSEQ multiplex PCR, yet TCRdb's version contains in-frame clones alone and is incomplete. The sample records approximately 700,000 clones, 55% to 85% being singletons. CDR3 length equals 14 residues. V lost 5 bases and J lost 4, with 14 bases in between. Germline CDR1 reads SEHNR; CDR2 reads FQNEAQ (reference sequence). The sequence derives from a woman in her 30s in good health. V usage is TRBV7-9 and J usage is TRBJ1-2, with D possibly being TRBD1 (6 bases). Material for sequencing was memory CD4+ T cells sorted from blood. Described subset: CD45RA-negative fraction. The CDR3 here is CASSLGQSSYGYTF. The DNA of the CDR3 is TGTGCCAGCAGCCTAGGACAGTCCAGCTATGGCTACACCTTC.